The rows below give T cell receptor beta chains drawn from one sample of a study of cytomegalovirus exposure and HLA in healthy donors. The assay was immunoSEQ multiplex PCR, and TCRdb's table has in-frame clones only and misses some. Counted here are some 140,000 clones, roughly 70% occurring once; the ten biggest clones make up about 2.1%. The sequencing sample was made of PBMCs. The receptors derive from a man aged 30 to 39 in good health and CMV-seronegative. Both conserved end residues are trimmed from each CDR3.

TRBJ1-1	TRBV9	ASSAKPTGPNTEAF
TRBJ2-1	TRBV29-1	SVDGQLERGSSYNEQF
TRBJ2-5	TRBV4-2	ASSQESMRDRETQY
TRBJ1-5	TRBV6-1	ASSGTDPQGPQH
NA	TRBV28	ASTGFDEQY
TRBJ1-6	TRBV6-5	ASRPQGAGNSPLH
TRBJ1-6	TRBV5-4	ATYLIGSNSPLH
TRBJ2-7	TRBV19	ASSRSDSNYYEQY
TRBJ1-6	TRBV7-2	ASSLWTAVDSPLH
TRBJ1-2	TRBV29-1	SVESQGAFAGYT
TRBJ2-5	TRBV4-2	ASSQGRAGRQETQY
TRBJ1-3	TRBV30	TLRDTSSGNTIY
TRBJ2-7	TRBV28	ASTLGKGSYEQY
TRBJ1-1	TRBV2	ASSGSTGPNTEAF
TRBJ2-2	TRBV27	ASSSGTSGGTGELF